This T cell receptor (beta chain) is drawn from a study of response to subunit inactivated influenza vaccine. Overall study findings and caveats: A suggestion made by the authors is that each seasonal influenza vaccination recruits few new T cells.

There are 14 residues in the CDR3. CDR1 is MNHEY, CDR2 SMNVEV, per germline (reference sequence). The V end lost 3 bases, the J end lost 0 bases, and 6 bases lay between the germline ends. Worth noting for this clonotype: Its antigen remains unidentified.

TCRdb reanalysed the RT-PCR reads using MiXCR and keeps one entry per CDR3 protein. The table shows more than 400,000 distinct CDR3 sequences, with around 7.7% occurring only once. The sequence was collected from a man aged 50 to 75 who received an inactivated influenza vaccine. This chain joins TRBV27 and TRBJ2-1; D gene uncertain. The input for sequencing was PBMCs from blood, taken roughly 24 months after vaccination. CDR3 coding DNA: TGTGCCAGCAGTTTCGGGCGCTCCTACAATGAGCAGTTCTTC. Translation gives CASSFGRSYNEQFF.